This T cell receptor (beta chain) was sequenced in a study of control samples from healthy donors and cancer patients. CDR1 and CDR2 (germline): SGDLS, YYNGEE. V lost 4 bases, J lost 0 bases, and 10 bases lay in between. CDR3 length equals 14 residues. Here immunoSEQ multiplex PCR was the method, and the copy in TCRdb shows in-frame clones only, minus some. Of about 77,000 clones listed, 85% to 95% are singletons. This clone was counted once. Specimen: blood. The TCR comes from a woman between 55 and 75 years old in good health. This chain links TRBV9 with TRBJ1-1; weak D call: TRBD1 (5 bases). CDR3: CASSPRVLNTEAFF. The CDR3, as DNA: TGTGCCAGCAGCCCCAGGGTCTTGAACACTGAAGCTTTCTTT.